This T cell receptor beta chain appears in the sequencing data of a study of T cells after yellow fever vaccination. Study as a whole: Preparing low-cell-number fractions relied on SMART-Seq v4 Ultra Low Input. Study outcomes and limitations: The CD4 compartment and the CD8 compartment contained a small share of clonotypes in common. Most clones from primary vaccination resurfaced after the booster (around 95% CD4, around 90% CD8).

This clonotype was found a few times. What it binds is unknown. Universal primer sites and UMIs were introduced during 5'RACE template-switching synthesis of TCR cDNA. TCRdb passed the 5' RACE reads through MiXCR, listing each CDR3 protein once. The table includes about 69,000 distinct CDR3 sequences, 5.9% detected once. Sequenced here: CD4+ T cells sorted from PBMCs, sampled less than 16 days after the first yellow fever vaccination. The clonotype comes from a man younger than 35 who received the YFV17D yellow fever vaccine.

This chain's CDR3 is CSASGPGLGNTGELFF. The CDR3 coding sequence is TGCAGTGCTAGCGGCCCGGGACTAGGCAACACCGGGGAGCTGTTTTTT. This chain joins TRBV20-1 and TRBJ2-2; 8 nucleotides agree with TRBD2. V trimming: 3 bases; J trimming: 2 bases; junction bases outside the gene matches: 8. This CDR3 is 16 amino acids long. Germline CDR1 reads DFQATT; CDR2 reads SNEGSKA (reference sequence).